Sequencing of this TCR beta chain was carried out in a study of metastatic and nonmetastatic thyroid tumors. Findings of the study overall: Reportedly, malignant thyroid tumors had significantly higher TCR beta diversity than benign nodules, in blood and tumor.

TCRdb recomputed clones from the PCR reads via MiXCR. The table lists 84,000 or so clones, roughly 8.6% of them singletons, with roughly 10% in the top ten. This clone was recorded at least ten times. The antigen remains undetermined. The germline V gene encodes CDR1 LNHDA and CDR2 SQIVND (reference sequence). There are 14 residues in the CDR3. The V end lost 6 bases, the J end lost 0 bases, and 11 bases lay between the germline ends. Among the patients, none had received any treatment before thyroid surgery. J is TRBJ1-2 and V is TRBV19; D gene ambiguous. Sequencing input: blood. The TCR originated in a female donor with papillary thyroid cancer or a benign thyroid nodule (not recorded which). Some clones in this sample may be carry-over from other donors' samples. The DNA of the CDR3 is TGTGCCAGTAGGGGAGGCCGATCTAACTATGGCTACACCTTC. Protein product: CASRGGRSNYGYTF.